The 10 T cell receptor beta chains reported below all come from one sample, sequenced in a study of blood T cell repertoires in COVID-19. Only in-frame clones appear in the TCRdb table, and some are missing; sequencing was by immunoSEQ multiplex PCR. Of 150,000 to 200,000 clones listed, under 85% are singletons. The sequencing input was peripheral blood. The receptors were sampled from a man in his 60s with active or convalescent COVID-19.

This clone was observed a handful of times. The gene calls are TRBV2 and TRBJ2-5; D is ambiguous. The CDR3 contains 11 residues. Per germline, CDR1 SNHLY and CDR2 FYNNEI. Trimming removed 6 bases at V and 5 bases at J, with 7 bases between. CDR3 in DNA: TGTGCCAGCAGCCCTCGGGAGACCCAGTACTTC. Protein: CASSPRETQYF.

The CDR3 sequence: CASSIALGENTEAFF. The CDR3 DNA reads as TGTGCCAGCAGCATCGCGTTAGGGGAGAACACTGAAGCTTTCTTT. The chain links TRBV7-8 to TRBJ1-1; a possible D gene is TRBD1 (5 bases). With 5 bases removed from V and 1 base from J, the gap between germline ends came to 14 bases. CDR1 and CDR2 from the germline V gene are SGHVS and FQNEAQ. This CDR3 comprises 15 residues.

This chain links TRBV2 with TRBJ2-7, with a weak D call TRBD2 (6 bases). The CDR3 loop spans 14 amino acids. V was pared by 10 bases and J by 0 bases, with 16 bases between. Germline CDR1 and CDR2: SNHLY and FYNNEI. The CDR3 protein is CATAPLARSYEQYF. The CDR3 bases are TGTGCCACCGCCCCCCTAGCGCGCTCCTACGAGCAGTACTTC.

The chain joins TRBV7-2 to TRBJ1-4; D gene uncertain. Germline CDR1 and CDR2: SGHTA and FQGNSA. This CDR3 contains 15 residues. V was pared by 1 base and J by 5 bases, with 11 bases between. The CDR3 sequence is CASSLGGFKNEKLFF. The CDR3 DNA reads TGTGCCAGCAGCTTAGGAGGTTTTAAAAATGAAAAACTGTTTTTT.

This clone showed up just a few times. This chain joins TRBV7-7 and TRBJ2-1; 8 bases are shared with TRBD2. In germline, CDR1 is SSHAT, CDR2 FNYEAQ (reference sequence). The length of the CDR3 is 14 residues. J lost 6 bases, V lost 5 bases, and 6 bases had no gene match. CDR3 coding DNA: TGTGCCAGCAGCCAAGGAAGCGGGGGCAATGAGCAGTTCTTC. Translating gives CASSQGSGGNEQFF.

V usage is TRBV7-8 and J usage is TRBJ2-1, with D tentatively TRBD1 (6 bases). Trimming left V 1 base short and J 8 bases short, with 12 bases between. The germline gives CDR1 SGHVS, CDR2 FQNEAQ. This CDR3 region has 14 residues. Written as DNA, the CDR3 is TGTGCCAGCAGCTTAGACAGGGTTATGGATGAGCAGTTCTTC. Its protein is CASSLDRVMDEQFF.

This rearrangement joins TRBV29-1 to TRBJ1-3; D gene uncertain. Germline V gene lookup returns CDR1 SQVTM and CDR2 ANQGSEA. V lost 6 bases and J lost 0, with 6 bases in between. The CDR3 spans 12 residues. The CDR3 loop reads CSVELSGNTIYF. CDR3 nucleotides: TGCAGCGTCGAACTCTCTGGAAACACCATATATTTT.

The rearrangement joins TRBV7-2 to TRBJ2-1; 7 bases line up with TRBD2. Germline CDR1 and CDR2: SGHTA and FQGNSA. V trimming: 1 base; J trimming: 7 bases; junction bases outside the gene matches: 7. The CDR3 length is 15 residues. The CDR3 protein is CASSLGAGDRNEQFF. CDR3 nucleotide sequence: TGTGCCAGCAGCTTAGGGGCGGGAGATAGGAATGAGCAGTTCTTC. The full variable domain, completed using reference TRBV7-2 and TRBJ2-1, is GAGVSQSPSNKVTEKGKDVELRCDPISGHTALYWYRQSLGQGLEFLIYFQGNSAPDKSGLPSDRFSAERTGGSVSTLTIQRTQQEDSAVYLCASSLGAGDRNEQFFGPGTRLTVL.

This clone came up a few times. This chain links TRBV4-3 with TRBJ1-6; perhaps TRBD1 as D (6 bases). V was clipped by 1 base and J by 9 bases, with 13 bases between them. The CDR3 has 15 residues. Germline CDR1 reads LGHNA; CDR2 reads YSLEER. CDR3 coding DNA: TGCGCCAGCAGCCAAGGGGCAGGGGCCCGTTCACCCCTCCACTTT. Its protein product is CASSQGAGARSPLHF.

The chain employs TRBV7-3 and TRBJ1-2; D unresolved. V was cut by 0 bases and J by 4 bases, with 6 bases left in between. The CDR3 contains 13 residues. CDR1 and CDR2 from the germline V gene are SGHTA and FQGTGA. This CDR3 is CASSLTSGYGYTF. In nucleotides, the CDR3 is TGTGCCAGCAGCTTAACAAGCGGCTATGGCTACACCTTC.